These T cell receptor beta chains were read from a single sample in a study of T cell responses to AZD1222 COVID-19 vaccine. This table comes from immunoSEQ multiplex PCR, and its TCRdb copy is limited to in-frame clones, with some not included. The data show 85,000 or so clones, 70% to 90% seen once. The material was peripheral blood, obtained 28 days after the second AZD1222 dose. These receptors came from an adult who received the AZD1222 COVID-19 vaccine. Each CDR3 is given with its conserved first and last residue. The D gene is left open where the match is weak. Not every row has a clone size; where given, it reads once, few, many or a size class.

TRBV4-1	.	TRBJ1-1	.	TGCGCCAGCAGCCCTCCTGCCTGGAACACTGAAGCTTTCTTT	CASSPPAWNTEAFF
TRBV5-1	.	TRBJ1-4	.	TGCGCCAGCGGGTCTACCGGGACGTCGAATGAAAAACTGTTTTTT	CASGSTGTSNEKLFF
TRBV28	.	TRBJ1-2	.	TGTGCCAGCAGTTTACGGTCAGCTGGTGGTGGCTACACCTTC	CASSLRSAGGGYTF
TRBV5-1	.	TRBJ1-3	.	TGCGCCAGCAGCTTGGACGGGATCTCTGGAAACACCATATATTTT	CASSLDGISGNTIYF
TRBV5-1	.	TRBJ1-3	.	TGCGCCAGCAGCCCTACCACAGGGATCTCTGGAAACACCATATATTTT	CASSPTTGISGNTIYF
TRBV9	.	TRBJ2-7	TRBD1	TGTGCCAGCAGCGTAGGGGGACAGGGCTACGAGCAGTACTTC	CASSVGGQGYEQYF
TRBV10-3	.	TRBJ2-3	TRBD2	TGTGCCACAAACCTAGCGGGAGGAGATACGCAGTATTTT	CATNLAGGDTQYF
TRBV4-3	.	TRBJ2-5	.	TGCGCCAGCAGCCAAGAAGAAAGAGAGACCCAGTACTTC	CASSQEERETQYF
TRBV11-1	.	TRBJ2-3	TRBD2	TGTGCCAGCAGCTTCCCGGGACTAGCGGCCACAGATACGCAGTATTTT	CASSFPGLAATDTQYF
TRBV28	.	TRBJ2-5	TRBD1	TGTGCCAGCAGTCGATGGACAGGGACCATGCAAGAGACCCAGTACTTC	CASSRWTGTMQETQYF
TRBV7-2	.	TRBJ2-5	TRBD1	TGTGCCAGCAGCAGCGACAGGGTCGGGACCCAGTACTTC	CASSSDRVGTQYF
TRBV28	few	TRBJ2-7	.	TGTGCCAGCAGTTTGTCCGCCGCTGGTGAGCAGTACTTC	CASSLSAAGEQYF
TRBV7-2	.	TRBJ2-3	TRBD2	TGTGCCAGCAGCCCTCCTAGCGGGAGGGGAGATACGCAGTATTTT	CASSPPSGRGDTQYF
TRBV5-1	few	TRBJ2-7	TRBD1	TGCGCCAGCAGCCTTCTGGACAGGGGGCCCCCCTACGAGCAGTACTTC	CASSLLDRGPPYEQYF
TRBV10-3	.	TRBJ1-1	.	TGTGCCATCAGTACCACAGGTTCGGACACTGAAGCTTTCTTT	CAISTTGSDTEAFF
TRBV28	.	TRBJ1-1	.	TGTGCCAGCGGGACAATCCCGAACACTGAAGCTTTCTTT	CASGTIPNTEAFF
TRBV28	.	TRBJ2-7	.	TGTGCCAGCACTCGGGACGGAGGCTACGAGCAGTACTTC	CASTRDGGYEQYF
TRBV11-3	.	TRBJ2-3	.	TGTGCCAGCAGCTCTCTAACCAGCCCCTGGGCGCAGTATTTT	CASSSLTSPWAQYF
TRBV25-1	once	TRBJ2-7	TRBD1	TGTGCCAGCAGTGCGGGACAGGGGGCTTACGAGCAGTACTTC	CASSAGQGAYEQYF
TRBV30	.	TRBJ2-1	.	TGTGCCTGGGGGGGGACCCCGGTAGGAGAGCAGTTCTTC	CAWGGTPVGEQFF
TRBV5-6	.	TRBJ1-3	.	TGTGCCAGCAGCTTCACAGGGCACTCTGGAAACACCATATATTTT	CASSFTGHSGNTIYF
TRBV6-5	.	TRBJ2-3	TRBD2	TGTGCCTCGTGGGGCGGAGCGGGGGGCACAGATACGCAGTATTTT	CASWGGAGGTDTQYF
TRBV2	few	TRBJ1-3	TRBD1	TGTGCCGGTAGGACAGGGGACGGAAACACCATATATTTT	CAGRTGDGNTIYF
TRBV28	few	TRBJ1-3	.	TGTGCCAGCATCCTGGGCGATGGCACCATATATTTT	CASILGDGTIYF
TRBV15	.	TRBJ1-3	.	TGTGCCACCAGCCAGGGGTTTCGCTCTGGAAACACCATATATTTT	CATSQGFRSGNTIYF
TRBV5-8	.	TRBJ1-1	.	TGTGCCAGCAGCTCCCAAGGGAACACTGAAGCTTTCTTT	CASSSQGNTEAFF
TRBV4-1	once	TRBJ1-1	.	TGCGCCAGCAGCCCCCAGGAAGGGAGGCCCGGGGACACTGAAGCTTTCTTT	CASSPQEGRPGDTEAFF
TRBV28	.	TRBJ1-1	.	TGTGCCAGCGGCAGCCAGGGGCCTGGTTGGGGTAATAGTGCTTTCTTT	CASGSQGPGWGNSAFF
TRBV27	.	TRBJ2-7	TRBD1	TGTGCCAGCAGCAAGGGGGCGGACTACGAGCAGTACTTC	CASSKGADYEQYF
TRBV28	.	TRBJ1-2	.	TGTGCCAGCAGTTTAGGTTCAGGGGATGGCTACACCTTC	CASSLGSGDGYTF
TRBV6-2/TRBV6-3	.	TRBJ2-1	.	TGTGCCAGCAGTTACGTTAGCCCTGAGCAGTTCTTC	CASSYVSPEQFF
TRBV7-9	.	TRBJ2-2	.	TGTGCCAGCAGCCCGGTAGCGGAGAACACCGGGGAGCTGTTTTTT	CASSPVAENTGELFF
TRBV5-1	.	TRBJ2-3	TRBD2	TGCGCCAGCCGCGAGACTAGCTCCACAGATACGCAGTATTTT	CASRETSSTDTQYF
TRBV19	.	TRBJ1-2	.	TGTGCCAGTAGTATAGATCACCCCTCCGGGACGGCCTATGGCTACACCTTC	CASSIDHPSGTAYGYTF
TRBV2	.	TRBJ2-5	TRBD2	TGTGCCGTTACTAGGACTAGCGGTCCCTTGGCCCAGTACTTC	CAVTRTSGPLAQYF
TRBV3-1/TRBV3-2	.	TRBJ1-2	TRBD1	TGTGCCAGCAGCCCGATCGGACAGGGGTTTGGCTACACCTTC	CASSPIGQGFGYTF
TRBV28	.	TRBJ2-5	TRBD2	TGTGCCAGCAGAACGAATAGCGGGGGGGCGGGAGAGACCCAGTACTTC	CASRTNSGGAGETQYF
TRBV6-5	.	TRBJ2-5	.	TGTGCCAGCAGTTCCTTGCGGGGCGGGGAGACCCAGTACTTC	CASSSLRGGETQYF
TRBV19	.	TRBJ1-2	.	TGTGCCAGTAGAACCGGGGGACGGTCCTATGGCTACACCTTC	CASRTGGRSYGYTF
TRBV7-2	.	TRBJ2-1	.	TGTGCCAGCAGCTCGCGGGACAATGAGCAGTTCTTC	CASSSRDNEQFF
TRBV7-2	.	TRBJ1-1	.	TGTGCCAGCAGCTTAGCGTCCCAGGGCAACACTGAAGCTTTCTTT	CASSLASQGNTEAFF
TRBV5-1	.	TRBJ2-5	.	TGCGCCAGCAGCTCAAGTTCCTTTTACCAAGAGACCCAGTACTTC	CASSSSSFYQETQYF
TRBV5-1	.	TRBJ2-1	TRBD2	TGCGCCAGCAGCCCGGGACTAGCGAGGTTGGGTGAGCAGTTCTTC	CASSPGLARLGEQFF
TRBV7-9	once	TRBJ2-7	TRBD2	TGTGCCAGCAGCTTAGGGAGCGGGGGGGCGGACGAGCAGTACTTC	CASSLGSGGADEQYF
TRBV5-1	.	TRBJ2-7	.	TGCGCCAGCAGCTTGGCAGGGAGCTCCTACGAGCAGTACTTC	CASSLAGSSYEQYF
TRBV6-5	.	TRBJ2-7	.	TGTGCCAGCAGTCCACTAAACTACGAGCAGTACTTC	CASSPLNYEQYF
TRBV7-9	.	TRBJ2-7	.	TGTGCCAGCAGCCCCCCTGCTCGGGTGGTCGAGCAGTACTTC	CASSPPARVVEQYF
TRBV5-1	.	TRBJ2-1	TRBD2	TGCGCCAGCAGCCACCAACCCCTAGCGGGAGAATTGAATGAGCAGTTCTTC	CASSHQPLAGELNEQFF
TRBV3-1/TRBV3-2	.	TRBJ1-5	.	TGTGCCAGCAGCCAAGATATATGGCAGCCCCAGCATTTT	CASSQDIWQPQHF
TRBV28	once	TRBJ1-5	.	TGTGCCAGCAGCCAAGGGTCACAGAATAGCAATCAGCCCCAGCATTTT	CASSQGSQNSNQPQHF
TRBV28	.	TRBJ1-2	.	TGTGCCAGCACGGCAAACGCAGGACACACCTTC	CASTANAGHTF
TRBV12-3/TRBV12-4	.	TRBJ1-1	TRBD1	TGTGCCAGCAGGACAGGGATAGGAGCTTTCTTT	CASRTGIGAFF
TRBV7-9	.	TRBJ2-5	.	TGTGCCAGCAGCTTAGAAGGGGCCTGGGGTACGGAGACCCAGTACTTC	CASSLEGAWGTETQYF
TRBV6-4	few	TRBJ2-1	.	TGTGCCAGCAGTGACTCGGTGGCAGGGTCCAATGAGCAGTTCTTC	CASSDSVAGSNEQFF
TRBV3-1/TRBV3-2	.	TRBJ2-7	TRBD1	TGTGCCAGCAGCCAAGCGGGACAGGGGTACGAGCAGTACTTC	CASSQAGQGYEQYF